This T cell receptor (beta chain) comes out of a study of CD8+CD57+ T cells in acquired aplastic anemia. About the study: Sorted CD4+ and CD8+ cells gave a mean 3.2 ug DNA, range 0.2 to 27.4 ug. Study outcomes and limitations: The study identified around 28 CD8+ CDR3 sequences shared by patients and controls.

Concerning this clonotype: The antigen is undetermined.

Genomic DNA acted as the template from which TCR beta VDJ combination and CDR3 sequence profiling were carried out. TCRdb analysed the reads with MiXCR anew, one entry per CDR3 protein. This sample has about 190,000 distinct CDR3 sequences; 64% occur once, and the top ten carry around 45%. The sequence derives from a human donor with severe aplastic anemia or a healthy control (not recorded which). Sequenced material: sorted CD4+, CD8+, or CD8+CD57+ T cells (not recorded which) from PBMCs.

CDR3: CSARDNSFGYTF. Here the CDR3 DNA reads TGCAGTGCTAGAGATAACAGTTTTGGCTACACCTTC. The chain couples TRBV20-1 to TRBJ1-2; D is undetermined. Trimming shortened V by 0 bases and J by 7 bases, and 9 bases separated the two germline ends. Germline CDR1 DFQATT, CDR2 SNEGSKA (reference sequence). The CDR3 totals 12 residues.